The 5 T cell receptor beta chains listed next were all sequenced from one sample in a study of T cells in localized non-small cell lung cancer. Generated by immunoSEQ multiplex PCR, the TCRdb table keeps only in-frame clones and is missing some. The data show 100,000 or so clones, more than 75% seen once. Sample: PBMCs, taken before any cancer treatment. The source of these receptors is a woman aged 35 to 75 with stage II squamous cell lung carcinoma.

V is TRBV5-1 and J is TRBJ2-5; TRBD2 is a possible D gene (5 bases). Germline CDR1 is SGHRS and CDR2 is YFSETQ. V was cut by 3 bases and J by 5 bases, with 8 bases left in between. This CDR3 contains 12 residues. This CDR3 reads CASSSRGETQYF. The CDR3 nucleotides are TGCGCCAGCAGCTCCCGAGGGGAGACCCAGTACTTC.

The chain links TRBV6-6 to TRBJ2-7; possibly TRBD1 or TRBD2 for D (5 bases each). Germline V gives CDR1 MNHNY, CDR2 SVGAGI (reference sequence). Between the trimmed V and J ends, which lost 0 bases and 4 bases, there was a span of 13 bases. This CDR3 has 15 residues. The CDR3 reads CASSYSGTDLYEQYF. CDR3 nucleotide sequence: TGTGCCAGCAGTTACTCAGGGACGGACCTGTACGAGCAGTACTTC.

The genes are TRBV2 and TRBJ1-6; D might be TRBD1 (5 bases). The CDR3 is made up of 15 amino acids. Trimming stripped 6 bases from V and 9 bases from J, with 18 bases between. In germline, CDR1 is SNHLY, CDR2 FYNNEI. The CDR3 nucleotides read TGTGCCAGCAGGGGGGTAGCCCCTGTAGGTTCACCCCTCCACTTT. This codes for CASRGVAPVGSPLHF.

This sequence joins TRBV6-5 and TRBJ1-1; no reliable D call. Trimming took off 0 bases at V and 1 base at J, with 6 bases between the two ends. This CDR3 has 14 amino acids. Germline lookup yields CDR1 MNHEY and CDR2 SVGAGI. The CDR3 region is CASSYSYGNTEAFF. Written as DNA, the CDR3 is TGTGCCAGCAGTTACTCGTACGGGAACACTGAAGCTTTCTTT.

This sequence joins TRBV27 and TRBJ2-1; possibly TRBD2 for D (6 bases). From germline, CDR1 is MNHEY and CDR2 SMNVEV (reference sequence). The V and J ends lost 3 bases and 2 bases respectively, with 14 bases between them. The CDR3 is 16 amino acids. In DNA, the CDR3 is TGTGCCAGCAGTTTGCAGACTAGAGCACCCTACAATGAGCAGTTCTTC. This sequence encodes CASSLQTRAPYNEQFF.